The entry below describes one T cell receptor beta chain. Its matching antigen is unknown. Alongside a J-beta primer mix, a sample-barcoded 5' primer served in a second PCR lasting roughly 7 to 11 cycles. The template-switch adaptor was a 5' adaptor with 12 random nucleotides. It tagged each cDNA molecule. Using its own MiXCR run on the 5' RACE reads, TCRdb lists one record per CDR3 protein. The sample lists roughly 570,000 distinct CDR3 sequences; 25% to 30% were seen once. This sample is drawn from a study of blood T cells in healthy people across ages. The study, taken as a whole, reports: The diversity estimates, figures obtained from one million T cells, were considered underestimates. The long-lived group displayed more naive CD4+ cells, plus higher diversity, than the aged donors did. TCR beta diversity per million T cells fell roughly linearly with age.

Germline CDR1 LGHNA, CDR2 YSLEER. V was clipped by 3 bases and J by 0 bases, with 11 bases between them. The CDR3 spans 15 residues. This clonotype originated in a woman aged 70-85 years in good health. What was sequenced was blood. The chain recombines TRBV4-3 with TRBJ2-5; perhaps TRBD1 as D (6 bases). This CDR3 is CASSQQTGNQETQYF. The CDR3 bases are TGCGCCAGCAGCCAGCAAACAGGGAACCAAGAGACCCAGTACTTC.